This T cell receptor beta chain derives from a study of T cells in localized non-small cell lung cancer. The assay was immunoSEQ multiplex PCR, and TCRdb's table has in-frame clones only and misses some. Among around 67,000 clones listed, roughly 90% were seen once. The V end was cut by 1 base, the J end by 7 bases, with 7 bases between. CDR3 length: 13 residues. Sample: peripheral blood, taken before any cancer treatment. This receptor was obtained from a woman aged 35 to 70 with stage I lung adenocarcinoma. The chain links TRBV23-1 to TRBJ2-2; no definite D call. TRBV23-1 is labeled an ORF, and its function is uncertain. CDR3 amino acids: CASSQFGGGELFF. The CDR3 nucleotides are TGCGCCAGCAGTCAATTTGGCGGCGGGGAGCTGTTTTTT.